The rows below give T cell receptor beta chains drawn from one sample of a study of T cells in Graves' hyperthyroidism and ophthalmopathy. One entry per CDR3 protein results from TCRdb running MiXCR on the multiplex PCR reads. Of about 760,000 distinct CDR3 sequences detected, 30% to 40% appear once; the ten largest clones hold around a third. Sequenced sample: blood. The receptors derive from a woman in her 40s with Graves' hyperthyroidism. Both conserved end residues are part of each CDR3. The D gene is left open where the match is weak. The size entry is marked missing in some rows and otherwise reads once, few, many or a size class.

d_call j_call clone_size v_call cdr3_aa cdr3_nt
NA TRBJ1-6 NA TRBV7-2 CASNSIQGSNSPLHF TGTGCCAGCAACAGTATTCAGGGCAGTAATTCACCCCTCCACTTT
TRBD1 TRBJ2-1 once TRBV2 CASKVQDREDEQFF TGTGCCAGCAAAGTTCAGGACAGGGAGGATGAGCAGTTCTTC
NA TRBJ1-3 NA TRBV6-5 CASSYTGGPGNTIYF TGTGCCAGCAGTTACACGGGGGGCCCTGGAAACACCATATATTTT
NA TRBJ1-1 NA TRBV12-3/TRBV12-4 CASSGTRGSTEAFF TGTGCCAGCAGTGGGACACGGGGGTCCACTGAAGCTTTCTTT
NA TRBJ1-2 NA TRBV6-5 CASSYLGALGDHYGYTF TGTGCCAGCAGTTACCTGGGGGCGCTTGGGGATCACTATGGCTACACCTTC
TRBD1 TRBJ2-7 NA TRBV29-1 CSQTGASSYEQYF TGCAGCCAGACAGGGGCGAGCTCCTACGAGCAGTACTTC
NA TRBJ2-7 NA TRBV6-2/TRBV6-3 CASSYSIKVWTGFYEQYF TGTGCCAGCAGTTACTCGATTAAGGTATGGACTGGGTTCTACGAGCAGTACTTC
NA TRBJ2-6 NA TRBV10-3 CAINRADTTGANVLTF TGTGCCATTAACCGGGCAGATACCACCGGGGCCAACGTCCTGACTTTC
NA TRBJ1-2 many TRBV5-1 CASSDRHRDGYTF TGCGCCAGCAGCGACCGCCACAGGGATGGCTACACCTTC
NA TRBJ2-7 few TRBV24-1 CATSDRRDSYEQYF TGTGCCACCAGTGATCGACGGGACTCCTACGAGCAGTACTTC
NA TRBJ1-2 NA TRBV7-3 CASSLPGQPHTF TGTGCCAGCAGCTTACCGGGACAACCCCACACCTTC
TRBD1 TRBJ2-1 NA TRBV6-1 CASWTGDNEQFF TGTGCCAGTTGGACAGGGGATAATGAGCAGTTCTTC
NA TRBJ1-2 NA TRBV5-1 CASRGQLGYTF TGCGCCAGCAGAGGGCAGTTGGGCTACACCTTC
TRBD1 TRBJ2-7 many TRBV24-1 CATSDGQGTKDEQYF TGTGCCACCAGTGATGGACAGGGGACTAAGGACGAGCAGTACTTC
NA TRBJ1-2 NA TRBV7-9 CASSLAVRDDGYTF TGTGCCAGCAGCTTAGCGGTCAGGGATGACGGCTACACCTTC
TRBD1 TRBJ1-3 many TRBV29-1 CSANRGTGNTIYF TGCAGCGCTAACAGGGGGACTGGAAACACCATATATTTT
TRBD1 TRBJ2-2 NA TRBV28 CASRLGQGGGELFF TGTGCCAGCAGACTGGGACAGGGTGGCGGGGAGCTGTTTTTT
NA TRBJ1-1 few TRBV7-2 CASSFGRERRAFF TGTGCCAGCAGCTTTGGTAGGGAACGCAGAGCTTTCTTT
NA TRBJ2-5 many TRBV7-8 CASSPGLGGQETQYF TGTGCCAGCAGCCCGGGTTTGGGGGGACAAGAGACCCAGTACTTC
NA TRBJ2-5 many TRBV29-1 CSGSLGEETQYF TGCAGCGGGTCCCTAGGGGAAGAGACCCAGTACTTC
TRBD1 TRBJ1-4 NA TRBV5-4 CASSKGQGEKLFF TGTGCCAGCAGCAAGGGACAGGGGGAAAAACTGTTTTTT
NA TRBJ2-5 few TRBV7-2 CASSGGRTETQYF TGTGCCAGCAGTGGGGGGAGAACGGAGACCCAGTACTTC
TRBD1 TRBJ2-7 NA TRBV6-2/TRBV6-3 CASGTGQAGEQYF TGTGCCAGCGGAACGGGACAGGCGGGAGAGCAGTACTTC
NA TRBJ2-7 few TRBV12-3/TRBV12-4 CASSLEVVRGDEQYF TGTGCCAGCAGTTTAGAGGTTGTCAGGGGGGACGAGCAGTACTTC
TRBD2 TRBJ2-5 NA TRBV6-1 CASSEGSSGRRETQYF TGTGCCAGCAGTGAAGGGAGTAGCGGGAGGAGAGAGACCCAGTACTTC